The sequence of this T cell receptor beta chain was determined in a study of CD8+ T cells in alopecia areata. Losses at the gene ends were 5 bases for V and 2 bases for J; bases not matched to a gene: 9. In germline, CDR1 is MGHRA, CDR2 YSYEKL. This CDR3 spans 17 amino acids. Treatment: oral pan-JAK inhibitor, 5-10 mg twice daily. Collection of lesional scalp punch biopsies and peripheral blood was performed in alopecia areata patients. Extracted RNA was reverse transcribed, and the resulting cDNA served as sequencing template. Only in-frame clones appear in the TCRdb table, and some are missing; sequencing was by immunoSEQ multiplex PCR. Seen here are 110,000 to 150,000 clones, about 88% observed once, and the top ten hold approximately 13%.

The J gene is TRBJ2-1, the V gene TRBV4-1; TRBD1 matches 10 bases. The clonotype comes from a human donor with alopecia areata. The material sequenced was CD8+ T cells sorted from blood, taken at week 4, from a patient treated with tofacitinib. CDR3 loop: CASSERLGTGAYNEQFF. CDR3 nucleotide sequence: TGCGCCAGCAGCGAAAGACTCGGGACAGGGGCCTACAATGAGCAGTTCTTC.